This T cell receptor beta chain was observed in a study of T cell responses to AZD1222 COVID-19 vaccine. Regarding the study as a whole: The study identified only five or six AZD1222 recipients as seropositive at baseline. There were mostly white British donors and more females than males, and clonal diversity was possibly underestimated.

With regard to this clone: What it binds is not known.

The repertoire was sequenced with immunoSEQ multiplex PCR; TCRdb's copy has only in-frame clones and lacks some. The sample shows about 160,000 clones, roughly nine tenths of them seen only once. The germline V and J ends were trimmed by 5 bases and 4 bases, with 11 bases remaining between them. The CDR3 is 14 residues long. Germline V CDR1 and CDR2: SNHLY, FYNNEI. This clonotype originated in an adult in good health. The chain uses TRBV2 and TRBJ1-4, with D uncertain. The specimen comprised peripheral blood, sampled on day 0 of AZD1222 vaccination. The CDR3 sequence is CASSSWTDNEKLFF. The DNA for the CDR3 is TGTGCCAGCAGTTCGTGGACGGATAATGAAAAACTGTTTTTT. The variable domain in full, with the rest retrieved from reference TRBV2 and TRBJ1-4, is EPEVTQTPSHQVTQMGQEVILRCVPISNHLYFYWYRQILGQKVEFLVSFYNNEISEKSEIFDDQFSVERPDGSNFTLKIRSTKLEDSAMYFCASSSWTDNEKLFFGSGTQLSVL.